This T cell receptor beta chain was obtained from a study of control samples from healthy donors and cancer patients. Data came from immunoSEQ multiplex PCR; TCRdb stores just in-frame clones and leaves some out. The data show approximately 170,000 clones, more than 80% seen once. CDR1 is SNHLY, CDR2 FYNNEI, per germline. Trimming took off 3 bases at V and 4 bases at J, with 7 bases between the two ends. This CDR3 region has 13 residues. Specimen: blood. The receptor was derived from a man aged 25 to 45 in good health. The chain joins TRBV2 to TRBJ2-1; unclear D gene. The CDR3 protein is CASSEEPYNEQFF. DNA for the CDR3: TGTGCCAGCAGTGAGGAGCCATACAATGAGCAGTTCTTC.